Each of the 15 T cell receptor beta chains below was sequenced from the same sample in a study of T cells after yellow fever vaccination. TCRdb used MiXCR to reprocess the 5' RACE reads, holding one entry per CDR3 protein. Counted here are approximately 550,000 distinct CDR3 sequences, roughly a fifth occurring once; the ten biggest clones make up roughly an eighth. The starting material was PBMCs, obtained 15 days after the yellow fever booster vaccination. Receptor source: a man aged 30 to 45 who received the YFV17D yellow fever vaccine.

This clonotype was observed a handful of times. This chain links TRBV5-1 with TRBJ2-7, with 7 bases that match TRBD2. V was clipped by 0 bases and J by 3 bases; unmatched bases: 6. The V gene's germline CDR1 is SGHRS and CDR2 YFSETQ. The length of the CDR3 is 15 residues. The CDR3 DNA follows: TGCGCCAGCAGCTTGGCAGCGAGCGGGATCTACGAGCAGTACTTC. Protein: CASSLAASGIYEQYF.

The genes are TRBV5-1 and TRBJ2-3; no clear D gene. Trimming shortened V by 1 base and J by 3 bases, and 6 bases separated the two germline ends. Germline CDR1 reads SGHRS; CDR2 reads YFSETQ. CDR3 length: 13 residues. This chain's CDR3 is CASSLTPTDTQYF. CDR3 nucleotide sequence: TGCGCCAGCAGCTTGACGCCTACAGATACGCAGTATTTT.

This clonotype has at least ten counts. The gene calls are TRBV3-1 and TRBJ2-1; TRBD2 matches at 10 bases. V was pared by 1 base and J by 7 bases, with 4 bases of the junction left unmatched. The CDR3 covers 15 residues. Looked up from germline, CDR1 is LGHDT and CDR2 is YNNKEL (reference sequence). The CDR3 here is CASSQGPAGGNEQFF. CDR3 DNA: TGTGCCAGCAGCCAAGGGCCAGCGGGAGGGAATGAGCAGTTCTTC.

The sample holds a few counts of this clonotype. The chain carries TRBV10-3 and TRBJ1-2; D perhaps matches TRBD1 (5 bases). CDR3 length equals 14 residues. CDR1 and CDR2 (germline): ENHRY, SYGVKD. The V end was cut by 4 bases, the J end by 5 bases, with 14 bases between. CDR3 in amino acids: CAISATGTEYGYTF. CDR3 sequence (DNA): TGTGCCATCAGTGCAACCGGGACTGAGTATGGCTACACCTTC.

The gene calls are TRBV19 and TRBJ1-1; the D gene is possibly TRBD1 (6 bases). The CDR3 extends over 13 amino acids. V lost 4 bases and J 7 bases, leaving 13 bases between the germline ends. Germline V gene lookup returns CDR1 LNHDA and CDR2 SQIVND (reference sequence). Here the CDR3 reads CASSTRTDVEAFF. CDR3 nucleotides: TGTGCCAGTAGTACACGGACAGATGTTGAAGCTTTCTTT.

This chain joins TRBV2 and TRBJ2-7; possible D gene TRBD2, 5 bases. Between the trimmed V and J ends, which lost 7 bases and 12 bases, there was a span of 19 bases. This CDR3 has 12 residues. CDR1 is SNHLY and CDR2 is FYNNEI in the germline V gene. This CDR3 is CASTWTPENRYF. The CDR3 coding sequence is TGTGCCAGCACATGGACTCCGGAAAATAGGTACTTC.

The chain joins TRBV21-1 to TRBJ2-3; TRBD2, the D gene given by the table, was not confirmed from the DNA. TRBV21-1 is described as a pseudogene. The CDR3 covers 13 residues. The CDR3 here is CASSKQSPDTQYF. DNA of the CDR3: TGTGCCAGCAGCAAACAGTCCCCAGATACGCAGTATTTT.

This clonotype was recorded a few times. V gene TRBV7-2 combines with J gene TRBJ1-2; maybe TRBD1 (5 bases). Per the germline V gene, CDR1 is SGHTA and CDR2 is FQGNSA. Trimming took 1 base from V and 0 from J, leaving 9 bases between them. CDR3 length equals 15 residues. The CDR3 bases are TGTGCCAGCAGCTTAGGGCCAGGGCCTAACTATGGCTACACCTTC. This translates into CASSLGPGPNYGYTF. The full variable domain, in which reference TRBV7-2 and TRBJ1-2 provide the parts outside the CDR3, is GAGVSQSPSNKVTEKGKDVELRCDPISGHTALYWYRQSLGQGLEFLIYFQGNSAPDKSGLPSDRFSAERTGGSVSTLTIQRTQQEDSAVYLCASSLGPGPNYGYTFGSGTRLTVV.

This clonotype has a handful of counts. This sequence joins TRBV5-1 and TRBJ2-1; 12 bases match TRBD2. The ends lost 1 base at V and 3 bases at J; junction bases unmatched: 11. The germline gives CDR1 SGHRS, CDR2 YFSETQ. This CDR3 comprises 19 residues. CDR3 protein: CASSLTTSGRAGSYNEQFF. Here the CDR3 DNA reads TGCGCCAGCAGCTTGACGACTAGCGGGAGAGCTGGGAGCTACAATGAGCAGTTCTTC.

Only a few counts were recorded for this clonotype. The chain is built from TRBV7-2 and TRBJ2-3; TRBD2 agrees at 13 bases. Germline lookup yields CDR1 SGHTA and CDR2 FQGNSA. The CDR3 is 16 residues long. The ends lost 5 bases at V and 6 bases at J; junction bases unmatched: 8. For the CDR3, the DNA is TGTGCCAGCAGCCTAAGGACTAGCGGGAGATCTGATACGCAGTATTTT. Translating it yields CASSLRTSGRSDTQYF.

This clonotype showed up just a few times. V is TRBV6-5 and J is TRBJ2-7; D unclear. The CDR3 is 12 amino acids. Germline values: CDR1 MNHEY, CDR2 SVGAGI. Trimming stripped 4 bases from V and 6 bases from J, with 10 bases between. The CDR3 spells CASSSRPGEQYF. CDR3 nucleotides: TGTGCCAGCAGTTCCCGGCCGGGCGAGCAGTACTTC.

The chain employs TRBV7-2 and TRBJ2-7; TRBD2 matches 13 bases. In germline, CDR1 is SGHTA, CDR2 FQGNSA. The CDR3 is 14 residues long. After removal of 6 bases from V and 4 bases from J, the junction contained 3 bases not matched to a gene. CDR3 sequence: CASRAGLAGYEQYF. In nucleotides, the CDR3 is TGTGCCAGCAGGGCGGGACTAGCGGGGTACGAGCAGTACTTC.

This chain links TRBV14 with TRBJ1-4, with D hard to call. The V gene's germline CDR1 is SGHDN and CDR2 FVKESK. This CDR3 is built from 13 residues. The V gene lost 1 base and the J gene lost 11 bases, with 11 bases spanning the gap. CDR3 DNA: TGTGCCAGCAGCCAAGTGGTGGGGAGGAAACTGTTTTTT. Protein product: CASSQVVGRKLFF.

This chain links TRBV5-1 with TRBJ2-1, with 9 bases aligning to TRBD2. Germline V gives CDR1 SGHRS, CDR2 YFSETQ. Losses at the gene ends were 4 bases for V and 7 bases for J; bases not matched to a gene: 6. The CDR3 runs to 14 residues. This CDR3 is CASSPRGGSNEQFF. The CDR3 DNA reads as TGCGCCAGCAGCCCGCGGGGGGGGTCTAATGAGCAGTTCTTC.

The CDR3 DNA follows: TGTGCCTCAACACCACCCGGGACAGGGAACAATGAGCAGTTCTTC. Translation: CASTPPGTGNNEQFF. This chain connects TRBV7-9 to TRBJ2-1, with 9 positions matching TRBD1. With 11 bases clipped from V and 5 bases from J, the junction kept 13 bases outside the gene matches. This CDR3 is built from 15 residues. The germline gives CDR1 SEHNR, CDR2 FQNEAQ (reference sequence).